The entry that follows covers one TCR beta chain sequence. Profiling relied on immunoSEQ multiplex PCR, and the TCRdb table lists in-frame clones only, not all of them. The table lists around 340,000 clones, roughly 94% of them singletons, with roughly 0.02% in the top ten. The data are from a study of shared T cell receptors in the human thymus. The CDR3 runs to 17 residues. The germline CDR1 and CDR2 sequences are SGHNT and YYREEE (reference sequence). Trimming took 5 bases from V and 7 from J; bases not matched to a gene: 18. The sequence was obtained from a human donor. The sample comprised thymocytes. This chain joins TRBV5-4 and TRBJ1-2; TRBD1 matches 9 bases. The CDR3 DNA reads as TGTGCCAGCAGTTTACAAACTCACCGGGACAGGGAGTCTGGCTACACCTTC. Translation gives CASSLQTHRDRESGYTF.